The sequence of this T cell receptor (beta chain) was determined in a study of shared T cell receptors in the human thymus. Data came from immunoSEQ multiplex PCR; TCRdb stores just in-frame clones and leaves some out. Among some 660,000 clones listed, over 75% were seen once. V was clipped by 2 bases and J by 0 bases, with 17 bases between them. Germline V lookup: CDR1 LGHNA, CDR2 YSLEER. This CDR3 comprises 19 residues. A further study also used this sample, focusing on human thymus T cells. That publication notes: The thymus tissue came from resections taken during corrective heart surgery. Thymic repertoires of unrelated individuals were reported in related research to overlap highly.

The rearrangement uses TRBV4-3 and TRBJ2-6; D possibly corresponds to TRBD1 (6 bases). Sequencing was carried out using thymocytes. This sequence originates from a boy younger than two with a congenital heart defect. The CDR3 reads CASSQSDRSINSGANVLTF. The CDR3 region has the DNA TGCGCCAGCAGCCAATCGGACAGAAGTATAAACTCTGGGGCCAACGTCCTGACTTTC.